This T cell receptor beta chain was identified in a study of blood T cell repertoires in COVID-19 (TCRdb year 2020). For context, the study as a whole: Samples from collaborators originated in the United States, Italy and Spain and spanned both the acute and convalescent phases of COVID-19. The prospective study material was composed of cDNA or gDNA derived from T cells, B-cell-depleted T cells, or PBMCs. The dataset comprised deeply sampled blood TCRbeta repertoires from subjects exposed to, actively infected with, or recovered from COVID-19. The repertoires were released in a freely available public database intended as a resource for research on the immune response to SARS-CoV-2. Samples were obtained from the ongoing ImmuneRACE study (first 160 participants) and from 950 to 1,500 subjects provided by 6 global collaborators. Sample metadata almost always included a de-identified subject ID, COVID-19 status, age in years and sex. Where HLA class I and class II types were available, the types were taken from metadata supplied by the sample provider, not from assay-based typing.

The collaborating institutions used their own protocols to collect whole blood in K2EDTA tubes. Collaborator samples were shipped for TCRbeta analysis as frozen whole blood, isolated PBMCs, or DNA extracted from either sample type. TCRbeta CDR3 regions were amplified from genomic DNA by means of the immunoSEQ Assay, a bias-controlled multiplex PCR. The authors' analysis ran thus. The number of nucleated cells in each sample was estimated from the amplification of reference gene primers within the assay. To quantify the absolute abundance of each unique TCRbeta CDR3 rearrangement, sequence reads were collapsed and filtered. For each sample, productive Simpson clonality was calculated as the square root of Simpson's diversity index over productive rearrangements. As stored in TCRdb, this immuneACCESS dataset retains in-frame rearrangements with V and J assigned. A fraction of the clones does not appear; measured against another copy, unresolved V genes explain less than half of the discrepancy, and the remainder lacks a known reason. The V and J calls and the clone size are those of that table, but D and trimming were determined from the DNA. Recorded for this sample are 390,000 or so clones; about nine tenths of them occurred a single time. The ten largest clones take up over 1.1% of the sample.

This clone was counted a single time. What this receptor recognizes is not known. Per-base quality was not reported, and no clone a single base away is much larger than it. According to the germline V gene (reference sequence), CDR1 reads SEHNR and CDR2 reads FQNEAQ. There are 15 amino acids in the CDR3, from cysteine to phenylalanine inclusive. Just CDR3 DNA is preserved here, 45 bases in frame from base 1. Trimming accounts for 7 bases at V and 3 bases at J, while the number of junction bases matched to no gene is 7. Overall study results and their limits: The amount of clinical and demographic metadata varied by source and participant and was provided uncurated.

The receptor comes from a woman aged 25 to 39 with active or convalescent COVID-19. The sequenced material came from peripheral blood. This receptor chain uses TRBV7-9 and TRBJ2-2, and 8 bases in between align with TRBD1. The base sequence is TGTGCCAGCAAAGGACAGGGTAGGGACACCGGGGAGCTGTTTTTT. It codes for CASKGQGRDTGELFF.